The 21 T cell receptor beta chains in this list originate from one sample, sequenced in a study of neurological immune-mediated disorders. TCRdb ran MiXCR on the 5' RACE reads and lists one entry per CDR3 protein. The sample lists 100,000 to 150,000 distinct CDR3 sequences; about 3.4% were seen once. Sequencing input: PBMCs. The receptors derive from a woman under 40 with multiple sclerosis.

This clonotype was observed many times. The gene calls are TRBV6-2 or TRBV6-3 and TRBJ2-5; 8 nucleotides agree with TRBD2. This CDR3 comprises 18 residues. V was clipped by 1 base and J by 4 bases; unmatched bases: 14. CDR1 is MNHEY, CDR2 SVGEGT, per germline. CDR3 residues: CASSYWASGPSGGETQYF. CDR3 DNA: TGTGCCAGCAGTTACTGGGCTAGCGGGCCTAGCGGTGGAGAGACCCAGTACTTC.

This clonotype was seen ten or more times. V gene TRBV29-1 combines with J gene TRBJ1-2; unclear D gene. CDR3 length: 13 amino acids. Per germline, CDR1 SQVTM and CDR2 ANQGSEA. V lost 5 bases and J 0 bases, leaving 10 bases between the germline ends. CDR3 DNA sequence: TGCAGCGTTTTTATTCAGACTAACTATGGCTACACCTTC. It codes for CSVFIQTNYGYTF. The whole variable domain, remainder taken from reference TRBV29-1 and TRBJ1-2, is SAVISQKPSRDICQRGTSLTIQCQVDSQVTMMFWYRQQPGQSLTLIATANQGSEATYESGFVIDKFPISRPNLTFSTLTVSNMSPEDSSIYLCSVFIQTNYGYTFGSGTRLTVV.

This chain connects TRBV5-5 to TRBJ1-3; the D is unclear. This CDR3 has 13 residues. The V end was cut by 7 bases, the J end by 0 bases, with 8 bases between. Germline CDR1 reads SGHKS; CDR2 reads YYEKEE (reference sequence). The chain's CDR3 is CASELGSGNTIYF. The CDR3, as DNA: TGTGCCAGCGAGCTCGGCTCTGGAAACACCATATATTTT.

This clonotype was found a few times. It may be a read error: a sequence one base away is much more abundant. The V call is TRBV20-1, the J call TRBJ2-3; TRBD2 is a possible D gene (5 bases). This CDR3 has 14 amino acids. With 7 bases removed from V and 0 bases from J, the gap between germline ends came to 14 bases. CDR1 and CDR2 from the germline V gene are DFQATT and SNEGSKA (reference sequence). The CDR3 here is CSGQEGASTDTQYF. The CDR3 region has the DNA TGCAGTGGTCAAGAGGGAGCTAGCACAGATACGCAGTATTTT.

This clonotype was counted many times. The V call is TRBV5-1, the J call TRBJ2-7, with D perhaps matching TRBD1 or TRBD2 (5 bases each). The ends were cut back, 0 bases at V and 7 bases at J, with 17 bases in the middle. The germline gives CDR1 SGHRS, CDR2 YFSETQ. The CDR3 runs to 15 residues. CDR3 loop: CASSLVGTAGGEQYF. The CDR3 bases are TGCGCCAGCAGCTTGGTTGGGACGGCTGGTGGAGAGCAGTACTTC.

This clonotype appeared many times. CDR3 DNA sequence: TGTGCCATCAGTGAGTCCGCTAGCGGGAGGGAATACAATGAGCAGTTCTTC. Its translation is CAISESASGREYNEQFF. The chain uses TRBV10-3 and TRBJ2-1, with 12 bases identical to TRBD2. The CDR3 has 17 amino acids. V was clipped by 0 bases and J by 4 bases; unmatched bases: 4. Germline V gives CDR1 ENHRY, CDR2 SYGVKD.

This clonotype was counted ten times or more. The rearrangement links TRBV12-3 or TRBV12-4 to TRBJ2-1, with 13 bases matching TRBD2. The CDR3 runs 16 residues. V was clipped by 7 bases and J by 6 bases; unmatched bases: 9. DNA for the CDR3: TGTGCCAGCACCTCTCACCGGACTAGCGGGGGCAATGAGCAGTTCTTC. It specifies CASTSHRTSGGNEQFF.

This clonotype has ten or more counts. The rearrangement joins TRBV7-2 to TRBJ2-5, with 7 bases matching TRBD1. This CDR3 has 15 residues. Per the germline V gene, CDR1 is SGHTA and CDR2 is FQGNSA. Trimming took 5 bases from V and 1 from J; bases not matched to a gene: 7. The CDR3 coding sequence is TGTGCCAGCAGCCTACGGGACAGACCCCAAGAGACCCAGTACTTC. Its protein is CASSLRDRPQETQYF.

In this sample, this clonotype turned up many times. The V and J genes are TRBV12-3 or TRBV12-4 and TRBJ1-2; a weak D match, TRBD1 (6 bases). V shed 2 bases and J shed 6 bases, with 16 bases lying between them. The CDR3 runs to 15 residues. The CDR3 protein is CASSLSGTSKNGYTF. The CDR3 nucleotides are TGTGCCAGCAGTTTATCTGGGACATCAAAAAATGGCTACACCTTC.

At least ten counts were recorded for this clonotype. This chain uses TRBV5-5 with TRBJ2-7; D is perhaps TRBD1 (5 bases). V was pared by 0 bases and J by 2 bases, with 18 bases between. This CDR3 has 17 residues. Germline CDR1 SGHKS, CDR2 YYEKEE (reference sequence). CDR3 region: CASSLDPAKQGTYEQYF. CDR3 sequence (DNA): TGTGCCAGCAGCTTGGACCCAGCTAAGCAGGGAACCTACGAGCAGTACTTC.

The chain employs TRBV20-1 and TRBJ2-7, with 8 bases matching TRBD1. The CDR3 is 16 residues long. With 0 bases clipped from V and 6 bases from J, the junction kept 13 bases outside the gene matches. Germline CDR1 reads DFQATT; CDR2 reads SNEGSKA (reference sequence). In DNA, the CDR3 is TGCAGTGCTAGAGATCAACCGGACAGGGTCATGGGCGAGCAGTACTTC. Amino acid sequence: CSARDQPDRVMGEQYF.

Points on this clonotype: Since a much larger clone is just one base distant, this may be a read error. The chain joins TRBV20-1 to TRBJ2-1, with 8 bases lining up with TRBD1. This CDR3 comprises 14 residues. Germline values: CDR1 DFQATT, CDR2 SNEGSKA (reference sequence). The V segment lost 5 bases and the J segment 12 bases; nucleotides outside the gene matches: 15. CDR3 region: CSAPDRGQAGAQFF. CDR3 DNA sequence: TGCAGTGCTCCCGACAGGGGTCAAGCGGGTGCGCAGTTCTTC.

This clonotype appeared many times. The J gene is TRBJ1-5, the V gene TRBV6-2 or TRBV6-3; D may be TRBD1 (6 bases). From germline, CDR1 is MNHEY and CDR2 SVGEGT. There are 13 residues in the CDR3. Trimming removed 10 bases at V and 1 base at J, with 11 bases between. The CDR3 bases are TGTGCCACCGGCGGGGGCAGCAATCAGCCCCAGCATTTT. It is translated as CATGGGSNQPQHF.

The table lists this clonotype with many counts. This rearrangement joins TRBV5-1 to TRBJ2-7; D may correspond to TRBD1 or TRBD2 (7 bases each). The CDR3 extends over 16 amino acids. Germline V CDR1 and CDR2: SGHRS, YFSETQ. V gave up 5 bases and J gave up 5 bases, with 23 bases separating them. CDR3 nucleotide sequence: TGCGCCAGCAGTCCCCGGGGGGAGCAGGGGGGCCACGAGCAGTACTTC. Translation gives CASSPRGEQGGHEQYF.

This clonotype showed up many times. This chain connects TRBV29-1 to TRBJ2-6, with TRBD2 as a possible D gene (7 bases). The CDR3 spans 14 residues. From germline, CDR1 is SQVTM and CDR2 ANQGSEA. Trimming shortened V by 4 bases and J by 2 bases, and 9 bases separated the two germline ends. CDR3 residues: CSVAGGTGANVLTF. The CDR3 region has the DNA TGCAGCGTTGCGGGGGGCACTGGGGCCAACGTCCTGACTTTC.

This clonotype showed up many times. V and J are TRBV3-1 and TRBJ1-6, with D unclear. This CDR3 contains 12 residues. CDR1 and CDR2 (germline): LGHDT, YNNKEL (reference sequence). V gave up 1 base and J gave up 15 bases, with 10 bases separating them. This chain's CDR3 is CASSQVGRDLHF. For the CDR3, the DNA is TGTGCCAGCAGCCAAGTTGGCCGGGACCTCCACTTT.

There are many counts of this clonotype. The CDR3 sequence is CASSPGRLTYEQYF. The CDR3 DNA reads as TGTGCCAGCAGTCCAGGGAGGCTGACTTACGAGCAGTACTTC. This chain uses TRBV27 with TRBJ2-7, with D possibly TRBD2 on 6 matching bases. The V and J ends lost 5 bases and 4 bases respectively, with 15 bases between them. This CDR3 is built from 14 residues. In germline, CDR1 is MNHEY, CDR2 SMNVEV (reference sequence).

By proportion, this clonotype is medium-sized. The DNA for the CDR3 is TGTGCCAGCAGCCCGGCCAGGTATGGGGAGCAGTTCTTC. It yields the protein CASSPARYGEQFF. The J gene is TRBJ2-1, the V gene TRBV5-5; D gene ambiguous. Between the trimmed V and J ends, which lost 4 bases and 10 bases, there was a span of 15 bases. In germline, CDR1 is SGHKS, CDR2 YYEKEE (reference sequence). The CDR3 consists of 13 residues.

This clonotype was detected ten times or more. The chain couples TRBV20-1 to TRBJ1-4; D gene unclear. Per germline, CDR1 DFQATT and CDR2 SNEGSKA (reference sequence). V was cut by 3 bases and J by 4 bases, with 12 bases left in between. The CDR3 has 14 residues. The CDR3 region has the DNA TGCAGTGCTAGGGTGGCTTCAGATAATGAAAAACTGTTTTTT. It encodes CSARVASDNEKLFF.

This clonotype has ten or more counts. This chain links TRBV12-3 or TRBV12-4 with TRBJ2-5, with D perhaps TRBD1 (6 bases). V lost 1 base to trimming and J lost 1 base, with 10 bases between them. The CDR3 consists of 15 residues. The chain's CDR3 is CASSLGTVIQETQYF. The DNA for the CDR3 is TGTGCCAGCAGTTTAGGGACAGTAATCCAAGAGACCCAGTACTTC.

This clonotype was counted many times. The chain employs TRBV7-2 and TRBJ2-5, with D possibly TRBD1 on 5 matching bases. Deletions cut 1 base from V and 7 bases from J, with 10 bases between. The CDR3 runs 13 residues. The germline gives CDR1 SGHTA, CDR2 FQGNSA. CDR3 sequence reads: CASSLGQGLTQYF. The CDR3 bases are TGTGCCAGCAGCTTAGGCCAGGGTCTGACCCAGTACTTC.